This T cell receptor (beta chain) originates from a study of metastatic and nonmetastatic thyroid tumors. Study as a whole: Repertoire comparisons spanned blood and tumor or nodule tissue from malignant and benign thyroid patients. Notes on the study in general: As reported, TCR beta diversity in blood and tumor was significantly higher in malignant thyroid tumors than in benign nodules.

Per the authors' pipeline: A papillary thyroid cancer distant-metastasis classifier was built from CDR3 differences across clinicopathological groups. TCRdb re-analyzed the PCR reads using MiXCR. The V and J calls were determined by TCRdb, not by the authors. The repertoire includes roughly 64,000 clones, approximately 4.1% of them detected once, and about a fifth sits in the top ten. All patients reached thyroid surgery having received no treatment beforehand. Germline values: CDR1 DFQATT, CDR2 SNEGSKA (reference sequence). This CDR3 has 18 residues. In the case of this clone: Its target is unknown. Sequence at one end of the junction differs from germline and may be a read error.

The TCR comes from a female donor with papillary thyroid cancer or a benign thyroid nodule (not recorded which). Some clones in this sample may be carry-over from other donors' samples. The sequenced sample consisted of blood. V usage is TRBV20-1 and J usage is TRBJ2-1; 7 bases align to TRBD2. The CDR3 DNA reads TGCTGTGCTAGAGATCCTAGCGGCCCCACATTGTACTACAATGAGCAGTTCTTC. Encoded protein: CCARDPSGPTLYYNEQFF.